This entry concerns a single TCR beta chain. Its target is unknown. This record comes from a study of cytomegalovirus exposure and HLA in healthy donors. Notes on the study in general: In the 120 validation repertoires, about 95% of cluster scores exceeded 0, per a later analysis. Most sequenced TCRs were rare (though some public TCRs occurred in many donors).

The V end was cut by 2 bases, the J end by 2 bases, with 11 bases between. Germline V lookup: CDR1 SGHRS, CDR2 YFSETQ. CDR3 length equals 15 residues. The data were produced by immunoSEQ multiplex PCR, yet TCRdb's version contains in-frame clones alone and is incomplete. The sample has a few hundred thousand clones; roughly 90% are singletons. This clonotype was obtained from a woman between 18 and 29 years old in good health and CMV-seronegative. The sample was PBMCs. The rearrangement joins TRBV5-1 to TRBJ2-1; D is possibly TRBD2 (5 bases). The CDR3 DNA reads as TGCGCCAGCAGCTTTGAGGGAGTAACCTACAATGAGCAGTTCTTC. This sequence encodes CASSFEGVTYNEQFF.